This is a list of T cell receptor beta chains from one sample in a study of T cells after yellow fever vaccination. TCRdb called the 5' RACE reads again in MiXCR, with one record for every CDR3 protein. The sample has about 510,000 distinct CDR3 sequences; just over 20% are singletons. The sequenced sample was PBMCs, obtained roughly 20 days after the first yellow fever vaccination. The origin of the receptors is a man aged 18 to 29 who received the YFV17D yellow fever vaccine. Both conserved end residues are part of each CDR3.

V | CDR3
TRBV5-1 | CASSSFFGDRGSYNEQFF
TRBV2 | CASSGGWASLGEQFF
TRBV6-2/TRBV6-3 | CASRPHSGLNTEAFF
TRBV5-1 | CASSLALAGARGEQFF
TRBV7-2 | CASSRDRVYEQYF
TRBV29-1 | CSVVRGTGPFF
TRBV7-2 | CASSLGQGISPLHF
TRBV24-1 | CATSDPTGTAPNEQFF
TRBV4-3 | CASSQGRGAEGSEQYF
TRBV5-1 | CASSERGQLSGNTIYF
TRBV4-1 | CASSQVSQVFDNEQFF
TRBV20-1 | CSARGPSGVRDTQYF
TRBV5-1 | CASSSGEYNEQFF
TRBV6-2/TRBV6-3 | CASSYSGTTGTQYF
TRBV6-5 | CASSYAGTQRDTEAFF
TRBV20-1 | CSARLAAGAKNIQYF